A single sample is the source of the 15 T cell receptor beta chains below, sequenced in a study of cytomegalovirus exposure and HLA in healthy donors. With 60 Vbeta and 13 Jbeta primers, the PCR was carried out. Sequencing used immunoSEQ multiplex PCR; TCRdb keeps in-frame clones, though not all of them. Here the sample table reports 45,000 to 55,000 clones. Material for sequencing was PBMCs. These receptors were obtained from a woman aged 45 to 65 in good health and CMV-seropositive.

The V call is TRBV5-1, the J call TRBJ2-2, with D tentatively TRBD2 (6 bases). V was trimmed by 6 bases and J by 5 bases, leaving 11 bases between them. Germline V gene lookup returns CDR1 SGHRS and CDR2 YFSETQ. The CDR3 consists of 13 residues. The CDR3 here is CASTLGLTGELFF. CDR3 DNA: TGCGCCAGCACCCTAGGACTAACCGGGGAGCTGTTTTTT.

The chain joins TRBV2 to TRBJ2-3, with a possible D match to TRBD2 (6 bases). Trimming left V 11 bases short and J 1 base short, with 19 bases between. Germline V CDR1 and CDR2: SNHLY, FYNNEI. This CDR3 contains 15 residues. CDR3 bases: TGTGCCGGTCGCCTACCGGGCGGGGGCACAGATACGCAGTATTTT. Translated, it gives CAGRLPGGGTDTQYF.

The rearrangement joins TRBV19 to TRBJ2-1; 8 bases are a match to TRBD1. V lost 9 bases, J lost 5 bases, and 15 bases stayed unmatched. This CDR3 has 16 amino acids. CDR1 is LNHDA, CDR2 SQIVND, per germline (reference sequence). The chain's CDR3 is CASGTGVILRNNEQFF. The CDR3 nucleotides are TGTGCCAGCGGGACAGGAGTCATCCTACGTAACAATGAGCAGTTCTTC.

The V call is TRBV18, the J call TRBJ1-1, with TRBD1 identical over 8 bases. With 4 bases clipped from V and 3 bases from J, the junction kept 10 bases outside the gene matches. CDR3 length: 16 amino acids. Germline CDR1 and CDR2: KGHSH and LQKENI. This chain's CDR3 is CASSRSRGPLDTEAFF. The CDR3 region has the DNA TGTGCCAGCTCACGGAGCAGGGGGCCGTTGGACACTGAAGCTTTCTTT.

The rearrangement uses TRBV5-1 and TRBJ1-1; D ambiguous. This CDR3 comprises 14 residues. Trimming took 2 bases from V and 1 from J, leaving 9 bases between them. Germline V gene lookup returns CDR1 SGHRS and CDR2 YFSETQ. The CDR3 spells CASSFIPGNTEAFF. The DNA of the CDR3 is TGCGCCAGCAGCTTCATACCAGGGAACACTGAAGCTTTCTTT.

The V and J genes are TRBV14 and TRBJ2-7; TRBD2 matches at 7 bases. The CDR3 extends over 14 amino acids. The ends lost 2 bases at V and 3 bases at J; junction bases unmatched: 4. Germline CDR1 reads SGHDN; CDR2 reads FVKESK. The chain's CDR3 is CASSQQSSGYEQYF. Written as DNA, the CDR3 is TGTGCCAGCAGCCAACAATCTAGCGGCTACGAGCAGTACTTC.

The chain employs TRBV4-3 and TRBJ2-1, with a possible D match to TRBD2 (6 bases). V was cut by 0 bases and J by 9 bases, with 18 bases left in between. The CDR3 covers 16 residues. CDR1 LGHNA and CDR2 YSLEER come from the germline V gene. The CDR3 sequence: CASSQDPAGSPGEQFF. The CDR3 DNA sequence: TGCGCCAGCAGCCAAGATCCGGCGGGGTCTCCCGGTGAGCAGTTCTTC.

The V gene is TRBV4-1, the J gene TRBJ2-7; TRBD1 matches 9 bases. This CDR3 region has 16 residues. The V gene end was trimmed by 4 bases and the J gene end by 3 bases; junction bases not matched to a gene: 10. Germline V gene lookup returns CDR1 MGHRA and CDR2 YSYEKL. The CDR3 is CASSRSGTGILYEQYF. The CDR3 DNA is TGCGCCAGCAGCCGTTCCGGGACAGGGATACTCTACGAGCAGTACTTC.

The CDR3: CASSLGANTEAFF. CDR3 nucleotide sequence: TGCGCCAGCAGCTTGGGGGCGAACACTGAAGCTTTCTTT. This chain links TRBV5-1 with TRBJ1-1, with D hard to call. The germline V gene encodes CDR1 SGHRS and CDR2 YFSETQ. With 0 bases removed from V and 1 base from J, the gap between germline ends came to 4 bases. The CDR3 spans 13 residues.

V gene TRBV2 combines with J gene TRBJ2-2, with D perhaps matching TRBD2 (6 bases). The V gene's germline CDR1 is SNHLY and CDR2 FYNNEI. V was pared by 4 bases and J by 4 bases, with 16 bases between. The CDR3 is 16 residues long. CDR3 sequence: CASSVVGGAGTGELFF. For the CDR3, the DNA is TGTGCCAGCAGTGTCGTAGGAGGGGCGGGCACCGGGGAGCTGTTTTTT. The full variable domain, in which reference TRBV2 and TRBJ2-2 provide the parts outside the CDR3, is EPEVTQTPSHQVTQMGQEVILRCVPISNHLYFYWYRQILGQKVEFLVSFYNNEISEKSEIFDDQFSVERPDGSNFTLKIRSTKLEDSAMYFCASSVVGGAGTGELFFGEGSRLTVL.

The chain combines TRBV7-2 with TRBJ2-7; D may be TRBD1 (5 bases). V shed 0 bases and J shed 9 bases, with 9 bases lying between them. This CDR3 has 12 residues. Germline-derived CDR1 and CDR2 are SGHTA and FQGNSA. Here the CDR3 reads CASSLAGVVQYF. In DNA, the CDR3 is TGTGCCAGCAGCTTAGCAGGGGTCGTGCAGTACTTC.

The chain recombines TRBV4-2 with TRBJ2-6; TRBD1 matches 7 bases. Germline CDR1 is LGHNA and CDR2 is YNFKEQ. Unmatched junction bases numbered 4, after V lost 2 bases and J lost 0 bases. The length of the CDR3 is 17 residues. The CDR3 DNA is TGTGCCAGCAGCCAACCGACAGGGAGCTCTGGGGCCAACGTCCTGACTTTC. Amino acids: CASSQPTGSSGANVLTF.

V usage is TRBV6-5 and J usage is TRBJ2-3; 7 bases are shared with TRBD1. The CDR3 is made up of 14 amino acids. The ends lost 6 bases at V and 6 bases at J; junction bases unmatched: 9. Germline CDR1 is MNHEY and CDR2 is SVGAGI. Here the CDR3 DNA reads TGTGCCAGCAGCCAGAGACAGGGAGCGGATACGCAGTATTTT. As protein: CASSQRQGADTQYF.

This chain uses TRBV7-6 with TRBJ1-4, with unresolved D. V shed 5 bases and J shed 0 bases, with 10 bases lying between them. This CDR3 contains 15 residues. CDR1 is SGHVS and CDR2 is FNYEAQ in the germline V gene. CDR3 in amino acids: CASSRWLATNEKLFF. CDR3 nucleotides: TGTGCCAGCAGCCGTTGGCTCGCAACTAATGAAAAACTGTTTTTT.

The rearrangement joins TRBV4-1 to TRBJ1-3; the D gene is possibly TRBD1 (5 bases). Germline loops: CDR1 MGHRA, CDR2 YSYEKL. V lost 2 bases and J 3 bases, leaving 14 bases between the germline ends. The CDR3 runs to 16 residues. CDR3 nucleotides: TGCGCCAGCAGCCAACCTACAGGCCGAGTTGGAAACACCATATATTTT. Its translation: CASSQPTGRVGNTIYF.